This T cell receptor (beta chain) was recovered during a study of blood T cell repertoires in COVID-19. Background on the study: The United States, Italy and Spain provided the acute and convalescent COVID-19 samples. PBMCs, B-cell-depleted T cells, or T cells were the source of the cDNA or gDNA that made up the material.

Recruits, aged about 18 to 90 years, lived in 24 US areas. How the authors handled the data: From reference gene primer amplification, estimates of nucleated cell counts were derived. Sequencing was performed with immunoSEQ multiplex PCR; in TCRdb, only in-frame clones are kept and a portion is missing. V and J calls and clone size are copied from that table; D and trimming were computed from the DNA. The table records about 220,000 clones, 80% to 90% of them present only once. This TCR was recovered from a woman younger than 35 in a cohort exposed to, infected with or recovered from COVID-19 (not recorded which). Sequencing used PBMCs or T cells enriched from blood (not recorded which).

CDR3 DNA: TGCAGTGCTAGTAGCCCGAACACTGAAGCTTTCTTT. Protein product: CSASSPNTEAFF. V usage is TRBV20-1 and J usage is TRBJ1-1; no clear D. Germline V gives CDR1 DFQATT, CDR2 SNEGSKA (reference sequence). With 3 bases removed from V and 1 base from J, the gap between germline ends came to 6 bases. The CDR3 spans 12 residues.